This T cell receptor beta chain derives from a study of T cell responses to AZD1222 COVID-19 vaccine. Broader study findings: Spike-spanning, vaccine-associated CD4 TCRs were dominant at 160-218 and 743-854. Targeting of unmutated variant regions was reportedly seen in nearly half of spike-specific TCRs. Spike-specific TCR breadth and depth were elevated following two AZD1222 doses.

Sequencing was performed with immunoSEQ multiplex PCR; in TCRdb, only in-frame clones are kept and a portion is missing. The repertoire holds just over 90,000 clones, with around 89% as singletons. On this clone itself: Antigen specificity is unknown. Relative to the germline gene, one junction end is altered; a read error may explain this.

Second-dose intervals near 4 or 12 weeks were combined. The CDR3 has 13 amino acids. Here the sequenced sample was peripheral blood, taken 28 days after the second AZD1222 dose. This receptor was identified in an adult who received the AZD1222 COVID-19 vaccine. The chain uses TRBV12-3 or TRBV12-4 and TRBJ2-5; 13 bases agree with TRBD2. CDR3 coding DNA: TGTGCCAGCAGTTCCGGACTAGCGGGGGCCGGTGACTTC. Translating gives CASSSGLAGAGDF.